A single count supports the clone carrying this T cell receptor (beta chain). Antigen: not known. The library came from three nested PCR rounds adapted from ARM-PCR protocols. TCRdb re-called the multiplex PCR reads with MiXCR, one entry per CDR3 protein. The data hold under 250,000 distinct CDR3 sequences, with approximately 74% observed a single time. The data are from a study of tumor and adjacent non-tumor tissue in lung cancer. Study results and limitations: Normal lung showed higher cumulative top 100 clone frequency than tumor.

This CDR3 is 15 amino acids long. Germline CDR1 and CDR2: MNHEY and SVGAGI. The junction had 17 bases not matched to a gene; V was cut back by 6 bases and J by 11 bases. This sample's RNA came from whole unsorted tissue. Sequenced: lung tumor tissue. J is TRBJ2-5 and V is TRBV6-5; 8 bases map to TRBD1. The receptor was isolated from a man aged 55-75 years with non-small cell lung cancer. DNA of the CDR3: TGTGCCAGCAGGACAGGGGCTCCCTCCTACAATGAGCAGTACTTC. Protein product: CASRTGAPSYNEQYF.